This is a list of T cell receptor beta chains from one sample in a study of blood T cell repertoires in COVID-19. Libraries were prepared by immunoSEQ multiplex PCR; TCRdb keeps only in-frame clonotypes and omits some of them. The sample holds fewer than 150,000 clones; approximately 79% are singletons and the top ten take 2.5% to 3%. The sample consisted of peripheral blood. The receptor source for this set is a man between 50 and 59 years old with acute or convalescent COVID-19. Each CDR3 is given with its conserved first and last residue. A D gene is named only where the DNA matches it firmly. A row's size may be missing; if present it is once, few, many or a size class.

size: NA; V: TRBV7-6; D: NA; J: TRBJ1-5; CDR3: CASSSERTANSNQPQHF; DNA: TGTGCCAGCAGCTCCGAAAGGACAGCTAATAGCAATCAGCCCCAGCATTTT
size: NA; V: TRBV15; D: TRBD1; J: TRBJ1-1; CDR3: CATSIWTGTNTEAFF; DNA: TGTGCCACCAGCATCTGGACAGGGACGAACACTGAAGCTTTCTTT
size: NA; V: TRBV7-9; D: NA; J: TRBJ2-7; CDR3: CASSLISSYEQYF; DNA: TGTGCCAGCAGCTTAATTAGCTCCTACGAGCAGTACTTC
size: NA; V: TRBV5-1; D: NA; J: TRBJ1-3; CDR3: CASSLGQYQGNTIYF; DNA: TGCGCCAGCAGCTTGGGGCAGTATCAAGGAAACACCATATATTTT
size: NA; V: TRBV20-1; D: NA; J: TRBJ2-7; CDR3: CSASRAYEQYF; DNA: TGCAGTGCTAGCCGGGCCTACGAGCAGTACTTC
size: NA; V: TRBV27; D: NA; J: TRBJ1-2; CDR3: CASSPHRDLGYTF; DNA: TGTGCCAGCAGTCCCCACAGGGATTTAGGCTACACCTTC
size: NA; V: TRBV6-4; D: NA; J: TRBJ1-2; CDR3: CASSGGRGDGYTF; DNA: TGTGCCAGCAGTGGCGGTAGGGGCGATGGCTACACCTTC
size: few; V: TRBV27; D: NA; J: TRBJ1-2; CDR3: CASTPSGISNGYGYTF; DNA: TGTGCCAGCACTCCCTCGGGGATATCAAACGGCTATGGCTACACCTTC
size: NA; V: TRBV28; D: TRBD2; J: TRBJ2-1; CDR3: CASSLTSSGSAGEQFF; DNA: TGTGCCAGCAGTTTAACGAGTAGCGGGAGTGCCGGTGAGCAGTTCTTC
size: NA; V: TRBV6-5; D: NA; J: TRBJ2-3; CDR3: CASSYDRLLTDTQYF; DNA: TGTGCCAGCAGTTATGACAGGTTACTCACAGATACGCAGTATTTT
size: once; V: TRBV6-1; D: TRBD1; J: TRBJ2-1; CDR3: CAGGQGQGFVEQFF; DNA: TGTGCCGGAGGACAGGGACAGGGTTTCGTTGAGCAGTTCTTC
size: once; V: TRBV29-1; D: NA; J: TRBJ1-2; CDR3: CSVPARVSGYGYTF; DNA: TGCAGCGTCCCCGCGCGAGTTTCGGGCTATGGCTACACCTTC
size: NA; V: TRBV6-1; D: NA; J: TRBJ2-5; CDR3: CASSEGPEGAQYF; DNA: TGTGCCAGCAGTGAAGGACCAGAGGGAGCACAGTACTTC
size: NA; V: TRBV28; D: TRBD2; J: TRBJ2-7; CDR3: CASSASSASGSYEQYF; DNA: TGTGCCAGCAGTGCCTCGTCGGCTAGCGGGTCCTACGAGCAGTACTTC
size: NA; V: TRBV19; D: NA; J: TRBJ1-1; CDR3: CASSIPSGYGNTEAFF; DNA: TGTGCCAGTAGTATCCCCTCAGGGTACGGGAACACTGAAGCTTTCTTT
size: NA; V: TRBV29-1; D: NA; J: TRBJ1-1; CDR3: CSVATYQGQNTEAFF; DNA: TGCAGCGTTGCCACTTACCAGGGACAAAACACTGAAGCTTTCTTT
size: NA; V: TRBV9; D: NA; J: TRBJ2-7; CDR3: CASSVGAIPYEQYF; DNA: TGTGCCAGCAGCGTAGGAGCGATCCCCTACGAGCAGTACTTC
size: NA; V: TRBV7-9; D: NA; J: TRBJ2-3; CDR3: CASSLHGTSTDTQYF; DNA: TGTGCCAGCAGCTTACATGGGACTAGCACAGATACGCAGTATTTT
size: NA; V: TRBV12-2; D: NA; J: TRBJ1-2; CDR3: CASRRGTGWNYGYTF; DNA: TGTGCAAGTCGCCGGGGGACAGGGTGGAACTATGGCTACACCTTC
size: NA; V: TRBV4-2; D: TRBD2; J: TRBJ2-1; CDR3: CASSQTSAPYNEQFF; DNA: TGTGCCAGCAGCCAAACTAGCGCTCCATACAATGAGCAGTTCTTC
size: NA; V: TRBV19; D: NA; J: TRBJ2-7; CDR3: CASTSGYEQYF; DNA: TGTGCCAGTACTAGTGGATACGAGCAGTACTTC
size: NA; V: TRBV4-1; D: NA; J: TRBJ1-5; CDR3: CASSQGPGVNQPQHF; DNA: TGCGCCAGCAGCCAAGGACCAGGGGTAAATCAGCCCCAGCATTTT
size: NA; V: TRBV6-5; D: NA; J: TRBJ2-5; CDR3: CASSPPGIQETQYF; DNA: TGTGCCAGCAGCCCCCCAGGGATCCAAGAGACCCAGTACTTC
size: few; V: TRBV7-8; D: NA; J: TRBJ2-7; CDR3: CASSRSGTPTYEQYF; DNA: TGTGCCAGCAGCCGCAGCGGAACCCCAACCTACGAGCAGTACTTC
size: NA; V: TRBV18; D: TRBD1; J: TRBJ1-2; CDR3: CASSPQIRTGQPNYGYTF; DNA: TGTGCCAGCTCACCCCAGATACGGACAGGCCAACCTAACTATGGCTACACCTTC
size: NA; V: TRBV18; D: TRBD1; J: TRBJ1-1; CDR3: CASSPRQGGMNTEAFF; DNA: TGTGCCAGCTCACCCCGACAGGGTGGGATGAACACTGAAGCTTTCTTT
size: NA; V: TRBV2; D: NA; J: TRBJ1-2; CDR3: CARTAGALGYTF; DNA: TGTGCCAGAACCGCAGGGGCTCTCGGCTACACCTTC
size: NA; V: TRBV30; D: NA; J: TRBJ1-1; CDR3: CAWSAGIGEAFF; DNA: TGTGCCTGGAGTGCAGGGATAGGTGAAGCTTTCTTT
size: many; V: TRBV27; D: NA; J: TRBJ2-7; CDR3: CASSTGRTVGYEQYF; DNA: TGTGCCAGCAGTACTGGAAGGACTGTGGGGTACGAGCAGTACTTC
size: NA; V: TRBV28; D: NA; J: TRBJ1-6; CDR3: CASSPAGSYNSPLHF; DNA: TGTGCCAGCAGCCCTGCCGGCTCCTATAATTCACCCCTCCACTTT